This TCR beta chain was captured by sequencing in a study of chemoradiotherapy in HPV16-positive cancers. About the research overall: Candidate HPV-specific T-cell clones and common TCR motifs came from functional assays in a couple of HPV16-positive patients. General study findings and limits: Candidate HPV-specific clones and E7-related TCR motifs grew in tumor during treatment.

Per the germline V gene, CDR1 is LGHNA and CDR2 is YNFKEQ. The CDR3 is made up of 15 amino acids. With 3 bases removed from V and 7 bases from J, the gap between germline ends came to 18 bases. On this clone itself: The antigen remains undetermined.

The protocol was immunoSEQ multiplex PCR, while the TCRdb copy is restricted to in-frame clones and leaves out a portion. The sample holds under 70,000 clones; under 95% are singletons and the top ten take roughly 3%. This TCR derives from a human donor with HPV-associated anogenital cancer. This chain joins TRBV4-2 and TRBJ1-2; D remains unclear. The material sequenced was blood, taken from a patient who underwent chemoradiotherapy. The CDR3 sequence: CASSQDGSIGGGYTF. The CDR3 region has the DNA TGTGCCAGCAGCCAGGATGGCAGTATTGGTGGTGGCTACACCTTC.